Listed below are T cell receptor beta chains from one sample, sequenced in a study of blood T cells in healthy people across ages. Each CDR3 protein is one row after TCRdb ran MiXCR on the 5' RACE reads. The table includes about 1.5 million distinct CDR3 sequences, roughly 40% detected once. The sample comprised blood. These receptors came from a woman aged 18-35 years in good health. Each CDR3 is given with its conserved first and last residue. The D gene is left open where the match is weak. Clone size is not always given. Where it is, it says once, few, many or a class for expanded clones.

CDR3 DNA | CDR3 protein | J gene | CDR3 length | D gene | clone size | V gene
TGTGCCAGCAGCCTTTGGACAGATACGCAGTATTTT | CASSLWTDTQYF | TRBJ2-3 | 12 | - | many | TRBV12-3/TRBV12-4
TGTGCTAGTGGTTTGTCCGGACAGGGCCAGGAAAAACTGTTTTTT | CASGLSGQGQEKLFF | TRBJ1-4 | 15 | TRBD1 | - | TRBV12-5
TGTGCCAGCAGTTTTTCGGATGGAGGGCCCCTCGGCGGCTACACCTTC | CASSFSDGGPLGGYTF | TRBJ1-2 | 16 | - | few | TRBV12-3/TRBV12-4
TGTGCCACCTCCCTAGGGGGTTACGAGCAGTACTTC | CATSLGGYEQYF | TRBJ2-7 | 12 | - | - | TRBV18
TGTGCCAGCGGGGGTTCGAAGTCTGGAAACACCATATATTTT | CASGGSKSGNTIYF | TRBJ1-3 | 14 | - | - | TRBV3-1
TGTGCCAGCAGCTTGGCCTCACTAGCGGGAGGAGATACGCAGTATTTT | CASSLASLAGGDTQYF | TRBJ2-3 | 16 | TRBD2 | - | TRBV5-6
TGCGCCAGCAGCTTCAGAGCGGGGTCTGAGACCCAGTACTTC | CASSFRAGSETQYF | TRBJ2-5 | 14 | TRBD2 | - | TRBV5-1
TGTGCCAGCAGCCAAGATCGGGCGGGAGGCTGGCTATCGTACATTCAGTACTTC | CASSQDRAGGWLSYIQYF | TRBJ2-4 | 18 | TRBD2 | - | TRBV3-1
TGTGCCATCATCTACCCCTCGGGACAGGAGGCCCCATACGAGCAGTACTTC | CAIIYPSGQEAPYEQYF | TRBJ2-7 | 17 | TRBD1 | - | TRBV27
TGTGCCAGCAGCTTGACTAGCGGACTTCTCTACGAGCAGTACTTC | CASSLTSGLLYEQYF | TRBJ2-7 | 15 | TRBD2 | few | TRBV7-6
TGCAGTGCTAGAGATTACCCTAGCGTTTACAATGAGCAGTTCTTC | CSARDYPSVYNEQFF | TRBJ2-1 | 15 | - | - | TRBV20-1
TGTGCCAGCTCACCAAGCGCCTCCGGGCCAGGCTATGGCTACACCTTC | CASSPSASGPGYGYTF | TRBJ1-2 | 16 | - | - | TRBV18
TGTGCCAGCAGCCAAGATCCGAGGAATACGCAGTATTTT | CASSQDPRNTQYF | TRBJ2-3 | 13 | - | - | TRBV14
TGTGCCAGCAGTCCCTCGGTACAAGAGACCCAGTACTTC | CASSPSVQETQYF | TRBJ2-5 | 13 | - | few | TRBV6-2/TRBV6-3
TGTGCCAGCATGTTAGGGACAGGGAGCTACAATGAGCAGTTCTTC | CASMLGTGSYNEQFF | TRBJ2-1 | 15 | TRBD1 | - | TRBV6-1
TGCGCCAGCAGCTTGGACACGACCCAAGAGACCCAGTACTTC | CASSLDTTQETQYF | TRBJ2-5 | 14 | - | - | TRBV5-1
TGTGCCAGCAGCCAAGGGGGGAGTCGGTTGGAGACCCAGTACTTC | CASSQGGSRLETQYF | TRBJ2-5 | 15 | - | - | TRBV3-1
TGTGCCAGCAGCCAGGTAGCCTGGGACTCAAGGAACACTGAAGCTTTCTTT | CASSQVAWDSRNTEAFF | TRBJ1-1 | 17 | - | - | TRBV7-9
TGTGCTAGTGGTCCAGCGGGATTTGGTGAGCAGTTCTTC | CASGPAGFGEQFF | TRBJ2-1 | 13 | TRBD2 | few | TRBV12-5
TGTGCCAGCAGTTTTGCGGGGGGCCTGTACAATGAGCAGTTCTTC | CASSFAGGLYNEQFF | TRBJ2-1 | 15 | TRBD2 | - | TRBV12-3/TRBV12-4
TGCGCCAGCAGTGGGACCCCATTCCCCCCAGATACGCAGTATTTT | CASSGTPFPPDTQYF | TRBJ2-3 | 15 | - | - | TRBV10-2
TGCAGTGCTCCAAAGACCAGCGGCTATGAGCAGTTCTTC | CSAPKTSGYEQFF | TRBJ2-1 | 13 | - | few | TRBV20-1
TGCAGTGCTAGAGATGGGACAGGGGGCTTCGGAAACATTCAGTACTTC | CSARDGTGGFGNIQYF | TRBJ2-4 | 16 | TRBD1 | - | TRBV20-1
TGCAGTGCTAGAAACAGGGGGCGGAACACTGAAGCTTTCTTT | CSARNRGRNTEAFF | TRBJ1-1 | 14 | TRBD1 | few | TRBV20-1
TGTGCCAGCAGTCGCCAGGGAATGGCGACCGGGGAGCTGTTTTTT | CASSRQGMATGELFF | TRBJ2-2 | 15 | - | few | TRBV2
TGTGCCAGCAGCTTGGTAGACAGGGGGTCGAGCACAGATACGCAGTATTTT | CASSLVDRGSSTDTQYF | TRBJ2-3 | 17 | TRBD1 | - | TRBV7-3
TGTGCCAGCAGCCCCTCTGGGAGTAGCTCCTACGAGCAGTACTTC | CASSPSGSSSYEQYF | TRBJ2-7 | 15 | - | - | TRBV3-1
TGTGCCAGCAGCGGCGCTCGGACAGGGGGCAGAGAAAAACTGTTTTTT | CASSGARTGGREKLFF | TRBJ1-4 | 16 | TRBD1 | - | TRBV3-1
TGTGCCAGCAGCTGGGGACAGGCGACCTACGAGCAGTACTTC | CASSWGQATYEQYF | TRBJ2-7 | 14 | TRBD1 | few | TRBV5-6
TGCAGTGCTAGACCACTAGTAGGGGAGACCCAGTACTTC | CSARPLVGETQYF | TRBJ2-5 | 13 | - | few | TRBV20-1
TGTGCCAGCAGCCAACTAAGCGTCGGGACAGGAGGTAACTATGGCTACACCTTC | CASSQLSVGTGGNYGYTF | TRBJ1-2 | 18 | TRBD1 | - | TRBV4-2
TGTGCCAGCAGCCGGACAGGGAATACTAATGAAAAACTGTTTTTT | CASSRTGNTNEKLFF | TRBJ1-4 | 15 | TRBD1 | - | TRBV5-5
TGTGCCAGCAGCCCCGCGGAGACCCAGTACTTC | CASSPAETQYF | TRBJ2-5 | 11 | - | many | TRBV7-2
TGTGCCAGCAGCTCCGCGACCGGGACTAGCGGGATCGGTCAGTTCTTC | CASSSATGTSGIGQFF | TRBJ2-1 | 16 | TRBD2 | - | TRBV7-9
TGTGCCAGCAGCTTAGATACGAACTTCGACAGTAATAACTATGGCTACACCTTC | CASSLDTNFDSNNYGYTF | TRBJ1-2 | 18 | - | - | TRBV11-2
TGCGCCAGCAGTGGGGCCTCGGGTGGCACCGGGGAGCTGTTTTTT | CASSGASGGTGELFF | TRBJ2-2 | 15 | - | - | TRBV5-1
TGCAGTGCTGTGTCCCCCGGGGCGGTTGGCTACACCTTC | CSAVSPGAVGYTF | TRBJ1-2 | 13 | - | - | TRBV20-1
TGTGCCAGCAGCTTTTCCGGGACTAGCGGGGGAGGAGAGCAGTACTTC | CASSFSGTSGGGEQYF | TRBJ2-5 | 16 | TRBD2 | - | TRBV7-9
TGCAGTGCTAGAGATGAGAGGCGGCTACTGCAGTATTTT | CSARDERRLLQYF | TRBJ2-3 | 13 | - | - | TRBV20-1
TGCAGCGTTGAAAGGAGGGGAGGAACCGGGGAGCTGTTTTTT | CSVERRGGTGELFF | TRBJ2-2 | 14 | - | - | TRBV29-1
TGTGCCAGCAGCCTGGGGGAGCACATGAACACTGAAGCTTTCTTT | CASSLGEHMNTEAFF | TRBJ1-1 | 15 | - | few | TRBV4-2
TGTGCCAGCAGCAAGGGAGGACTAGCGGGACATAGTTCCTCGCAGTATTTT | CASSKGGLAGHSSSQYF | TRBJ2-3 | 17 | - | - | TRBV21-1
TGTGCCATCACTAACAGGGTAGATCAGCCCCAGCATTTT | CAITNRVDQPQHF | TRBJ1-5 | 13 | - | - | TRBV10-3
TGTGCCATCAGTGAGCGGGACAGGATCCACGAGCAGTACTTC | CAISERDRIHEQYF | TRBJ2-7 | 14 | TRBD1 | few | TRBV10-3
TGTGCCAGCAGCACCCCTAAGGCAGGGTACTACGAGCAGTACTTC | CASSTPKAGYYEQYF | TRBJ2-7 | 15 | - | - | TRBV27